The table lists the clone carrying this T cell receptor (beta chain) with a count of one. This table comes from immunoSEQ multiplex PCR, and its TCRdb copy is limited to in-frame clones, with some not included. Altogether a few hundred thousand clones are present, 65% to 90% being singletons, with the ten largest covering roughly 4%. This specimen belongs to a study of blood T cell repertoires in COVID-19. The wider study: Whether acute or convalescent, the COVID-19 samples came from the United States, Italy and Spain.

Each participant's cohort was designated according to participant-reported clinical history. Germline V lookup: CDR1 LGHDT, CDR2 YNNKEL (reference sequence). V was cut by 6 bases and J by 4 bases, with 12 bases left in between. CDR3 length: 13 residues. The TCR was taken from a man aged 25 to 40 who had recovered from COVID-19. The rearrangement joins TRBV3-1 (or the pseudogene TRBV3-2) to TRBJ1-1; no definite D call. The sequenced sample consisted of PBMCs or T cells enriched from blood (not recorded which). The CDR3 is CASSNLGGTEAFF. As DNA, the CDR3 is TGTGCCAGCAGTAATCTGGGAGGCACTGAAGCTTTCTTT.